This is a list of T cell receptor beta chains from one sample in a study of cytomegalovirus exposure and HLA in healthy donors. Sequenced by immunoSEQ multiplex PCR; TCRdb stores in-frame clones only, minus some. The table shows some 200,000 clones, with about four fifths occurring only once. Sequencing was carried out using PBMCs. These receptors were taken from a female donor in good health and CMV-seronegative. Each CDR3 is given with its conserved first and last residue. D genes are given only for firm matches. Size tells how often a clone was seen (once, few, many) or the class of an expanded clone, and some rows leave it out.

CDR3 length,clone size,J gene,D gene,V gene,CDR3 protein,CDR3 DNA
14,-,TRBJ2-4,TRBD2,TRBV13,CASSILAGGPLQYF,TGTGCCAGCAGCATTCTAGCGGGGGGGCCTCTTCAGTACTTC
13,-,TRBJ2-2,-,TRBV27,CASSFSPGGELFF,TGTGCCAGCAGTTTTTCCCCCGGCGGGGAGCTGTTTTTT
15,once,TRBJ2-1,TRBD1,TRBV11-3,CASSLQGAFYNEQFF,TGTGCCAGCAGCTTGCAGGGGGCCTTCTACAATGAGCAGTTCTTC
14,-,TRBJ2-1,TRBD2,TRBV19,CASGGLAGGYEQFF,TGTGCCAGTGGGGGACTAGCGGGAGGTTATGAGCAGTTCTTC
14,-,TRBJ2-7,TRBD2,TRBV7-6,CASSASGSSYEQYF,TGTGCCAGCAGCGCTAGCGGGAGCTCCTACGAGCAGTACTTC
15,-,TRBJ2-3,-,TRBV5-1,CASSFQGPSTDTQYF,TGCGCCAGCAGCTTCCAGGGGCCTAGCACAGATACGCAGTATTTT
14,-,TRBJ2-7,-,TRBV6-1,CASSPRALIGEQYF,TGTGCCAGCAGTCCCAGGGCCCTTATCGGGGAGCAGTACTTC
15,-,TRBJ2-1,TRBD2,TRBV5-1,CASSPWSGRAYEQFF,TGCGCCAGCAGCCCATGGAGCGGGAGGGCCTATGAGCAGTTCTTC
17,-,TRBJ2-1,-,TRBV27,CASSFRGGGSSYNEQFF,TGTGCCAGCAGTTTTAGGGGGGGCGGGAGCTCCTACAATGAGCAGTTCTTC
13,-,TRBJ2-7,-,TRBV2,CASQLSGLYEQYF,TGTGCCAGCCAATTAAGCGGGTTGTACGAGCAGTACTTC
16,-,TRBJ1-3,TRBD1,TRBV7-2,CASSLDVGTVGNTIYF,TGTGCCAGCAGCTTAGACGTCGGGACAGTCGGAAACACCATATATTTT
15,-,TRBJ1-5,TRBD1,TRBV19,CASTRTGGASQPQHF,TGTGCCAGTACCCGGACAGGGGGCGCCTCACAGCCCCAGCATTTT
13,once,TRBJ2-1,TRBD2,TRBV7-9,CASSRDGGSEQFF,TGTGCCAGCAGCAGGGACGGCGGGAGTGAGCAGTTCTTC
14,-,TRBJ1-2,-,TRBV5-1,CASSLASVNYGYTF,TGCGCCAGCAGCTTGGCTTCGGTGAACTATGGCTACACCTTC
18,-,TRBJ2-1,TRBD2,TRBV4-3,CASSQESRVASGSDEQFF,TGCGCCAGCAGCCAAGAGTCCCGGGTCGCTAGCGGGAGTGATGAGCAGTTCTTC
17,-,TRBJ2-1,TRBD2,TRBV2,CASRSPWVAGFDNEQFF,TGTGCCAGCAGGTCCCCTTGGGTAGCGGGGTTCGACAATGAGCAGTTCTTC
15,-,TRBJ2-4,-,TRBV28,CATMGATVAKNIQYF,TGTGCCACCATGGGGGCCACCGTAGCCAAAAACATTCAGTACTTC
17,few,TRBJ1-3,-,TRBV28,CASSPSPGQPSGNTIYF,TGTGCCAGCAGCCCCTCACCGGGACAACCCTCTGGAAACACCATATATTTT
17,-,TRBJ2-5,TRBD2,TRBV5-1,CASSLGGGLAGEETQYF,TGCGCCAGCAGCTTGGGGGGGGGACTAGCGGGCGAAGAGACCCAGTACTTC
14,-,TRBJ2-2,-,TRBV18,CASSPPAGTGELFF,TGTGCCAGCTCACCACCGGCGGGCACCGGGGAGCTGTTTTTT
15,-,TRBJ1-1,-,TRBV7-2,CASSLEWAENTEAFF,TGTGCCAGCAGCTTAGAGTGGGCAGAAAACACTGAAGCTTTCTTT
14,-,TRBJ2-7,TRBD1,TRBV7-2,CASSLRDSYYEQYF,TGTGCCAGCAGCTTACGGGACAGCTACTACGAGCAGTACTTC
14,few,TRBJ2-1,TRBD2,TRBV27,CASSNAGEYNEQFF,TGTGCCAGCAGTAACGCGGGAGAGTACAATGAGCAGTTCTTC
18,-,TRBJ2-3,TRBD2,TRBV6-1,CASSVGTSGAPITDTQYF,TGTGCCAGCAGTGTGGGGACTAGCGGGGCTCCGATTACAGATACGCAGTATTTT
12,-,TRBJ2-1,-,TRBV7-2,CASSLGGDEQFF,TGTGCCAGCAGCTTAGGGGGAGATGAGCAGTTCTTC
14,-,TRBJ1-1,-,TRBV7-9,CASSLPGLNTEAFF,TGTGCCAGCAGCTTACCCGGGTTGAACACTGAAGCTTTCTTT
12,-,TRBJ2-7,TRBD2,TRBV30,CAWAAGVGEQYF,TGTGCCTGGGCCGCGGGGGTGGGCGAGCAGTACTTC
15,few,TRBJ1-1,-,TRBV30,CAWTTPLRGNTEAFF,TGTGCCTGGACTACCCCTCTTAGGGGGAACACTGAAGCTTTCTTT
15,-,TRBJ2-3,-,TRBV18,CASSPLAVSTDTQYF,TGTGCCAGCTCACCACTAGCGGTGAGCACAGATACGCAGTATTTT
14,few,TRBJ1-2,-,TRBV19,CASSWGGVQGGYTF,TGTGCCAGTAGTTGGGGGGGGGTTCAAGGTGGCTACACCTTC
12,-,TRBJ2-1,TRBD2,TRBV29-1,CSVAGGGNEQFF,TGCAGCGTTGCGGGCGGGGGCAATGAGCAGTTCTTC
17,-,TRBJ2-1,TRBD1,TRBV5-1,CASSLSTGVISYNEQFF,TGCGCCAGCAGCTTGTCAACAGGGGTAATCTCCTACAATGAGCAGTTCTTC
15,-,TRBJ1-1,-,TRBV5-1,CASYPLDSTNTEAFF,TGCGCGAGTTACCCCTTGGACAGTACGAACACTGAAGCTTTCTTT
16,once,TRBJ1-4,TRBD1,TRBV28,CASSSLGRGRDEKLFF,TGTGCCAGCAGTTCCCTCGGTAGGGGGCGGGATGAAAAACTGTTTTTT
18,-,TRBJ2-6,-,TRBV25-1,CASSERRALTAGANVLTF,TGTGCCAGCAGTGAACGGAGAGCGTTAACGGCTGGGGCCAACGTCCTGACTTTC
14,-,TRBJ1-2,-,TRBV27,CASSRWSGVEGYTF,TGTGCCAGCAGCCGCTGGTCAGGGGTAGAGGGCTACACCTTC
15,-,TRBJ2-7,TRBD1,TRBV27,CASSPGTGPSYEQYF,TGTGCCAGCAGCCCCGGGACAGGCCCTTCCTACGAGCAGTACTTC
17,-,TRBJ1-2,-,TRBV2,CASMEGRGLSRSYGYTF,TGTGCCAGCATGGAGGGGCGGGGGCTTTCCCGATCCTATGGCTACACCTTC
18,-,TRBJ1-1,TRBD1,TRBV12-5,CASGLIVGQEVRNSEAFF,TGTGCTAGTGGTTTGATTGTCGGACAGGAGGTAAGGAACTCTGAAGCTTTCTTT
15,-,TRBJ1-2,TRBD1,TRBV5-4,CASSFDSQGDYGYTF,TGTGCCAGCAGTTTCGACAGTCAGGGGGACTATGGCTACACCTTC
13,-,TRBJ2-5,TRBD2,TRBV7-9,CASSAGGVETQYF,TGTGCCAGCAGCGCGGGGGGAGTCGAGACCCAGTACTTC
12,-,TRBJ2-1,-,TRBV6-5,CASSYWGDEQFF,TGTGCCAGCAGTTACTGGGGGGATGAGCAGTTCTTC
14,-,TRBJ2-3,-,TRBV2,CASTGLRSTDTQYF,TGTGCCAGCACCGGACTGAGAAGCACAGATACGCAGTATTTT
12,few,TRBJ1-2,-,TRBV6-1,CASSGGRYGYTF,TGTGCCAGCAGTGGAGGGAGGTATGGCTACACCTTC
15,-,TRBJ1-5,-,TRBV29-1,CSVEDRQVPNQPQHF,TGCAGCGTTGAAGACAGACAGGTGCCTAATCAGCCCCAGCATTTT
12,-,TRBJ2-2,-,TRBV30,CAWSKGTGELFF,TGTGCCTGGAGTAAGGGGACCGGGGAGCTGTTTTTT
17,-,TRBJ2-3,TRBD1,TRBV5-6,CASSLVGGRGSGDTQYF,TGTGCCAGCAGCTTGGTTGGGGGCAGGGGGTCGGGAGATACGCAGTATTTT
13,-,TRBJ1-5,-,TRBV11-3,CASSLDLNQPQHF,TGTGCCAGCAGCTTAGATCTAAATCAGCCCCAGCATTTT
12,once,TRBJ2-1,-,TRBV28,CASSFRGGEQFF,TGTGCCAGCAGTTTCAGGGGTGGTGAGCAGTTCTTC
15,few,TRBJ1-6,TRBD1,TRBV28,CASTWGTGLSSPLHF,TGTGCCAGCACCTGGGGGACAGGGCTCTCATCACCCCTCCACTTT
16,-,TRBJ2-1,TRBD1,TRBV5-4,CASSLFAQGARNEQFF,TGTGCCAGCAGCTTGTTTGCCCAGGGGGCAAGGAATGAGCAGTTCTTC